A single sample is the source of the 6 T cell receptor beta chains below, sequenced in a study of T-cell memory formation after mild COVID-19. TCRdb reprocessed the 5' RACE reads with MiXCR, giving one entry per CDR3 protein. The sample has hundreds of thousands of distinct CDR3 sequences, over 15% seen once. The source material was PBMCs or a T cell subset sorted from them (not recorded which). Source of these receptors: a man in his late teens or twenties who had mild COVID-19 (a few samples of this study predate the infection). Cell type and time point are not known.

There are many counts of this clonotype. J is TRBJ1-2 and V is TRBV4-3; D ambiguous. The V gene's germline CDR1 is LGHNA and CDR2 YSLEER. The V end was cut by 0 bases, the J end by 2 bases, with 10 bases between. The CDR3 runs to 15 residues. DNA of the CDR3: TGCGCCAGCAGCCAAGATTTATGGCAGAACTATGGCTACACCTTC. Encoded protein: CASSQDLWQNYGYTF.

The CDR3 coding sequence is TGCGCCAGCAGGCGGGGACAGGCAGCTAATGAAAAACTGTTTTTT. Amino acids: CASRRGQAANEKLFF. The chain recombines TRBV4-3 with TRBJ1-4, with 8 bases matching TRBD1. Per the germline V gene, CDR1 is LGHNA and CDR2 is YSLEER. J gave up 3 bases and V 6 bases, and 6 bases lay outside the gene matches. The CDR3 spans 15 residues.

J is TRBJ2-1 and V is TRBV2; D may be TRBD2 (6 bases). Trimming shortened V by 4 bases and J by 3 bases, and 10 bases separated the two germline ends. Germline CDR1 SNHLY, CDR2 FYNNEI. The CDR3 loop spans 14 amino acids. The CDR3 coding sequence is TGTGCCAGCAGTGCCCGGAGGGACTACAATGAGCAGTTCTTC. Protein: CASSARRDYNEQFF.

This clonotype has only a few counts. The chain has TRBV5-1 and TRBJ1-1; the D gene is possibly TRBD1 (5 bases). The CDR3 runs to 15 residues. V was cut by 4 bases and J by 0 bases, with 13 bases left in between. Germline assignment: CDR1 SGHRS and CDR2 YFSETQ. Written as DNA, the CDR3 is TGCGCCAGCAGCGGAACGGGACGGTTGAACACTGAAGCTTTCTTT. It codes for CASSGTGRLNTEAFF. The full variable domain, with the rest looked up from reference TRBV5-1 and TRBJ1-1, is KAGVTQTPRYLIKTRGQQVTLSCSPISGHRSVSWYQQTPGQGLQFLFEYFSETQRNKGNFPGRFSGRQFSNSRSEMNVSTLELGDSALYLCASSGTGRLNTEAFFGQGTRLTVV.

This clonotype was observed a handful of times. This chain links TRBV4-1 with TRBJ2-7; D possibly corresponds to TRBD2 (5 bases). The CDR3 has 15 residues. The V gene lost 2 bases and the J gene lost 7 bases, with 18 bases spanning the gap. The V gene's germline CDR1 is MGHRA and CDR2 YSYEKL. CDR3: CASSQHPLPRGEQYF. CDR3 DNA sequence: TGCGCCAGCAGCCAACACCCGTTACCTCGAGGGGAGCAGTACTTC.

The rearrangement joins TRBV5-1 to TRBJ2-5; the D is unclear. V lost 1 base, J lost 4 bases, and 8 bases lay in between. The length of the CDR3 is 13 residues. The V gene's germline CDR1 is SGHRS and CDR2 YFSETQ. In DNA, the CDR3 is TGCGCCAGCAGCTTGTACCCTGGAGAGACCCAGTACTTC. Translating it yields CASSLYPGETQYF.